This is a list of T cell receptor beta chains from one sample in a study of blood T cell repertoires in COVID-19. Some clones are missing from TCRdb's copy, which holds only in-frame ones; the method was immunoSEQ multiplex PCR. The data contain about 100,000 clones, roughly four fifths of them seen just once; the ten biggest clones take up approximately 3.6%. The sample was peripheral blood. The source is a woman aged 80 or older with active or convalescent COVID-19. Each CDR3 is given with its conserved first and last residue. A D gene is named only where the DNA matches it firmly. The size entry is marked missing in some rows and otherwise reads once, few, many or a size class.

v_call	d_call	j_call	cdr3_length	clone_size	cdr3_nt	cdr3_aa
TRBV4-3	TRBD2	TRBJ2-2	16	once	TGCGCCAGCAGCCCAGTGGCGGGAGGGAGCGCCGGGGAGCTGTTTTTT	CASSPVAGGSAGELFF
TRBV6-6	TRBD1	TRBJ1-2	15	few	TGTGCCAGCAGTTACTGGGACAGTTACTCGTATGGCTACACCTTC	CASSYWDSYSYGYTF
TRBV5-6	-	TRBJ2-5	13	-	TGTGCCAGCAGTTATGACAACCAAGAGACCCAGTACTTC	CASSYDNQETQYF
TRBV28	-	TRBJ1-1	14	-	TGTGCCAGCAGTTTGTTCAACATGAACACTGAAGCTTTCTTT	CASSLFNMNTEAFF
TRBV2	-	TRBJ1-5	14	-	TGTGCCAGCGGGTTGGGCCGTTCCGGTCGGCCCCAGCATTTT	CASGLGRSGRPQHF
TRBV3-1/TRBV3-2	TRBD1	TRBJ1-2	15	-	TGTGCCAGCAGCCAAGATTACAGGGGGTATAATGGCTACACCTTC	CASSQDYRGYNGYTF
TRBV19	-	TRBJ2-7	16	-	TGTGCCAGTAGTGTCGCGGGACAGAAAAACTCCTACGAGCAGTACTTC	CASSVAGQKNSYEQYF
TRBV7-2	-	TRBJ1-3	12	-	TGTGCCAGCAGCATTGGGGACTCCCCGCTATATTTT	CASSIGDSPLYF
TRBV27	TRBD1	TRBJ2-7	14	few	TGTGCCAGCAGTCTCGGACAGGGTACGTACGAGCAGTACTTC	CASSLGQGTYEQYF
TRBV11-1	TRBD1	TRBJ2-3	16	-	TGTGCCAGCAGCTTAATGTACGGACAGGGGGCTGATACGCAGTATTTT	CASSLMYGQGADTQYF
TRBV5-1	-	TRBJ2-5	15	-	TGCGCCACCCGTAACTCACATAGGGGTGAAGAGACCCAGTACTTC	CATRNSHRGEETQYF
TRBV19	TRBD1	TRBJ2-7	14	-	TGTGCCAGTAGTATTCGAGGGGGCGGTTACGAGCAGTACTTC	CASSIRGGGYEQYF
TRBV7-6	-	TRBJ2-7	14	few	TGTGCCAGCAGCACCCGCCAGGGCGCCTACGAGCAGTACTTC	CASSTRQGAYEQYF
TRBV21-1	-	TRBJ2-3	16	-	TGTGCCAGCAGCCGACTAGCGGGGACTAGCACAGATACGCAGTATTTT	CASSRLAGTSTDTQYF
TRBV6-2/TRBV6-3	-	TRBJ1-2	15	-	TGTGCCAGCAGTTACTCGTCCAGGGGCTCCTATGGCTACACCTTC	CASSYSSRGSYGYTF
TRBV28	TRBD1	TRBJ2-7	18	-	TGTGCCAGCAGTCCATACCCCGGGACAGACACCCGGTCCTACGAGCAGTACTTC	CASSPYPGTDTRSYEQYF
TRBV6-5	TRBD1	TRBJ1-2	14	-	TGTGCCAGCAGCCGACAGGGGCGTAGCTATGGCTACACCTTC	CASSRQGRSYGYTF
TRBV2	TRBD1	TRBJ1-5	14	-	TGTGCCAGCAGGGCGACAGGGGGCTTTAACCCCCAGCATTTT	CASRATGGFNPQHF
TRBV10-3	-	TRBJ2-1	13	few	TGTGCCATCAGTGATCAGGGGATCAATGAGCAGTTCTTC	CAISDQGINEQFF
TRBV19	-	TRBJ1-2	16	-	TGTGCCAGTAGTACCTATGGACAGCCCCTTCAATATGGCTACACCTTC	CASSTYGQPLQYGYTF
TRBV12-3/TRBV12-4	-	TRBJ1-1	13	-	TGTGCCAGCAGTTTAGGCGGGAGGACTGAAGCTTTCTTT	CASSLGGRTEAFF
TRBV10-3	TRBD1	TRBJ2-7	14	-	TGTGCCATCAGCACCGGGACAGATTTTCCCGAGCAGTACTTC	CAISTGTDFPEQYF
TRBV6-5	TRBD2	TRBJ2-7	12	once	TGTGCCAGCAGGGGAGGGGTCTACGAGCAGTACTTC	CASRGGVYEQYF
TRBV4-1	-	TRBJ2-7	15	-	TGCGCCAGCAGCCAAGATATTTCTAGAAGATACGAGCAGTACTTC	CASSQDISRRYEQYF
TRBV2	-	TRBJ2-1	14	few	TGTGCCAGCAGTGTTGGAGGGACCTACGGTGAGCAGTTCTTC	CASSVGGTYGEQFF
TRBV7-6	-	TRBJ2-6	16	-	TGTGCCAGCAGCTTAGGCCGGGACACTGGGGCCAACGTCCTGACTTTC	CASSLGRDTGANVLTF
TRBV30	-	TRBJ1-1	13	-	TGTGCCTGGAGGTACGGACAGTTCGGTGAAGCTTTCTTT	CAWRYGQFGEAFF
TRBV6-6	TRBD1	TRBJ1-2	15	once	TGTGCCAGCAGTTATGACAGGGGGAGGAACTATGGCTACACCTTC	CASSYDRGRNYGYTF
TRBV19	-	TRBJ2-7	13	-	TGTGCCAGTAGTATATCGTTCTACCACGAGCAGTACTTC	CASSISFYHEQYF
TRBV6-2/TRBV6-3	-	TRBJ1-2	14	once	TGTGCCAGCAGCAAGGGGACATCCAACTATGGCTACACCTTC	CASSKGTSNYGYTF
TRBV30	-	TRBJ2-7	11	few	TGTGCCTGGAGACAAAAGTACGAGCAGTACTTC	CAWRQKYEQYF
TRBV2	-	TRBJ1-3	15	few	TGTGCCAGCAATGGCCCCGGGGGAAAAGGAAACACCATATATTTT	CASNGPGGKGNTIYF
TRBV28	TRBD1	TRBJ1-5	15	-	TGTGCCAGCAGTTGGGCAGGGGGTAGCAATCAGCCCCAGCATTTT	CASSWAGGSNQPQHF
TRBV2	TRBD1	TRBJ1-2	14	-	TGTGCCAGCAGTCCCGGGACAGGGGGTCATGGCTACACCTTC	CASSPGTGGHGYTF
TRBV5-5	TRBD1	TRBJ1-1	15	-	TGTGCCAGCAGCGCATTACAGGGGGCGGATCATGAAGCTTTCTTT	CASSALQGADHEAFF
TRBV12-3/TRBV12-4	-	TRBJ2-5	12	-	TGTGCCAGCAGTTTAGGGCCGGAGACCCAGTACTTC	CASSLGPETQYF
TRBV11-2	TRBD1	TRBJ2-1	14	-	TGTGCCAGCGCGTCCACAGGGGGGTACGGTGAGCAGTTCTTC	CASASTGGYGEQFF
TRBV28	-	TRBJ1-2	13	-	TGTGCCAGCAGTTTAATTTCGGGCTATGGCTACACCTTC	CASSLISGYGYTF
TRBV5-5	TRBD1	TRBJ1-1	15	-	TGTGCCAGCAGCTTGTCTCACAGGGGGACCGTTGAAGCTTTCTTT	CASSLSHRGTVEAFF
TRBV5-1	-	TRBJ1-6	14	few	TGCGCCAGCAGCTTGGTGCCAGCCGGGTCACCCCTCCACTTT	CASSLVPAGSPLHF
TRBV20-1	-	TRBJ2-5	11	few	TGCAGTGCTAGGGACTACCCGACCCAGTACTTC	CSARDYPTQYF
TRBV6-1	-	TRBJ1-5	16	few	TGTGCCAGCAGTGTCTACTACAGGGCTGAAGGTCAGCCCCAGCATTTT	CASSVYYRAEGQPQHF
TRBV21-1	-	TRBJ2-7	18	-	TGTGCCAGCAGCAAAACTGGAGGACCCCAGTGGCGGTCCTACGAGCAGTACTTC	CASSKTGGPQWRSYEQYF
TRBV19	-	TRBJ2-1	14	-	TGTGCCAGTAGGGCGGGATCCTCCTACAATGAGCAGTTCTTC	CASRAGSSYNEQFF
TRBV30	TRBD1	TRBJ2-7	13	-	TGTGCCTGGAGCTTAGGGGGCCCTCGGGAGCAGTACTTC	CAWSLGGPREQYF
TRBV6-6	TRBD1	TRBJ1-2	14	-	TGTGCCAGCTTAAAGTGGGGACAGAACTATGGCTACACCTTC	CASLKWGQNYGYTF
TRBV7-9	TRBD1	TRBJ1-2	13	-	TGTGCCAGCAGCTTAAGACAGGGCGATGGCTACACCTTC	CASSLRQGDGYTF
TRBV24-1	TRBD2	TRBJ2-7	13	-	TGTGCCACCAGTGGCGGGAGACCATACGAGCAGTACTTC	CATSGGRPYEQYF
TRBV14	TRBD2	TRBJ2-5	18	-	TGTGCCAGCAGCCAAGTGGTAGCGGGGCGAACCTCCCAAGAGACCCAGTACTTC	CASSQVVAGRTSQETQYF
TRBV2	-	TRBJ1-5	15	-	TGTGCCAGCCAGTTAACAGGGAGCTCCAATCAGCCCCAGCATTTT	CASQLTGSSNQPQHF
TRBV19	-	TRBJ2-7	14	-	TGTGCCAGTACTGATCTTAGGCCTGGGGCGGAGCAGTACTTC	CASTDLRPGAEQYF